Shown below are 24 T cell receptor beta chains from a single sample sequenced in a study of cytomegalovirus exposure and HLA in healthy donors. PCR used 60 Vbeta primers and 13 Jbeta primers. This table comes from immunoSEQ multiplex PCR, and its TCRdb copy is limited to in-frame clones, with some not included. The sample lists 50,000 or so clones; approximately 80% were seen once. The sample taken for sequencing was PBMCs. These receptors were taken from a female donor in good health and CMV-seronegative.

This clone was detected only a few times. The chain employs TRBV19 and TRBJ1-1; no definite D call. Trimming shortened V by 7 bases and J by 5 bases, and 14 bases separated the two germline ends. In germline, CDR1 is LNHDA, CDR2 SQIVND (reference sequence). CDR3 length: 13 amino acids. CDR3 DNA: TGTGCCAGTAAGATCAGAAGGGAGACTGAAGCTTTCTTT. It codes for CASKIRRETEAFF. Full variable domain (rest looked up from reference TRBV19 and TRBJ1-1): DGGITQSPKYLFRKEGQNVTLSCEQNLNHDAMYWYRQDPGQGLRLIYYSQIVNDFQKGDIAEGYSVSREKKESFPLTVTSAQKNPTAFYLCASKIRRETEAFFGQGTRLTVV.

The CDR3 here is CASSLARADEQYF. The CDR3 DNA is TGTGCCAGCAGCTTAGCGCGGGCCGACGAGCAGTACTTC. The chain recombines TRBV2 with TRBJ2-7, with D perhaps matching TRBD2 (5 bases). The CDR3 length is 13 residues. V lost 6 bases and J lost 5, with 14 bases in between. Germline V lookup: CDR1 SNHLY, CDR2 FYNNEI.

This chain joins TRBV2 and TRBJ1-4, with TRBD1 matching 7 bases. V was clipped by 5 bases and J by 3 bases; unmatched bases: 3. CDR3 size: 14 residues. Germline values: CDR1 SNHLY, CDR2 FYNNEI. CDR3 region: CASSSRGANEKLFF. As DNA, the CDR3 is TGTGCCAGCAGTTCCAGGGGGGCTAATGAAAAACTGTTTTTT.

This clone appeared a single time. V gene TRBV9 combines with J gene TRBJ1-2; TRBD1 might be the D (5 bases). The germline V gene encodes CDR1 SGDLS and CDR2 YYNGEE. The CDR3 length is 15 residues. The V end lost 4 bases, the J end lost 8 bases, and 21 bases lay between the germline ends. The CDR3 coding sequence is TGTGCCAGCAGCCCCATGGCAGGGACTGTGAGCGGCTACACCTTC. As protein: CASSPMAGTVSGYTF.

V is TRBV2 and J is TRBJ2-5; possibly TRBD2 for D (6 bases). The CDR3 length is 13 residues. Trimming took 6 bases from V and 5 from J, leaving 13 bases between them. Per germline, CDR1 SNHLY and CDR2 FYNNEI. The CDR3 loop is CASSQLARETQYF. The DNA of the CDR3 is TGTGCCAGCAGCCAACTAGCTCGCGAGACCCAGTACTTC.

V and J are TRBV7-9 and TRBJ1-6, with TRBD1 identical over 8 bases. Germline values: CDR1 SEHNR, CDR2 FQNEAQ (reference sequence). Trimming cost V 1 base and J 6 bases; bases outside gene matches: 5. This CDR3 is built from 16 residues. The CDR3 DNA follows: TGTGCCAGCAGCTTAGAGGGACAGGCCCTTAATTCACCCCTCCACTTT. It translates to CASSLEGQALNSPLHF. Full variable domain (remainder filled in from reference TRBV7-9 and TRBJ1-6): DTGVSQNPRHKITKRGQNVTFRCDPISEHNRLYWYRQTLGQGPEFLTYFQNEAQLEKSRLLSDRFSAERPKGSFSTLEIQRTEQGDSAMYLCASSLEGQALNSPLHFGNGTRLTVT.

The CDR3 is CASSLLQETQYF. The CDR3 nucleotides are TGTGCCAGCAGCTTGTTGCAGGAGACCCAGTACTTC. V and J are TRBV7-2 and TRBJ2-5; D is uncertain. The ends were cut back, 3 bases at V and 5 bases at J, with 7 bases in the middle. This CDR3 has 12 residues. The germline V gene has CDR1 SGHTA and CDR2 FQGNSA. Drawing the rest from reference TRBV7-2 and TRBJ2-5, the complete variable domain is GAGVSQSPSNKVTEKGKDVELRCDPISGHTALYWYRQSLGQGLEFLIYFQGNSAPDKSGLPSDRFSAERTGGSVSTLTIQRTQQEDSAVYLCASSLLQETQYFGPGTRLLVL.

There are a few counts of this clone. The chain links TRBV6-1 to TRBJ1-6; no clear D gene. The CDR3 is 13 amino acids. V lost 8 bases and J 7 bases, leaving 12 bases between the germline ends. Looked up from germline, CDR1 is MNHNS and CDR2 is SASEGT. The CDR3 DNA sequence: TGTGCCAGCGTCACTTTGGAGAATTCACCCCTCCACTTT. Translation gives CASVTLENSPLHF.

CDR3 in DNA: TGTGCCAGCAGTTCCCGGACACTTGCCCTTAACTATGGCTACACCTTC. Protein: CASSSRTLALNYGYTF. The rearrangement links TRBV7-8 to TRBJ1-2; D may be TRBD1 (5 bases). CDR3 size: 16 residues. In germline, CDR1 is SGHVS, CDR2 FQNEAQ. Trimming left V 6 bases short and J 1 base short, with 18 bases between.

This clone appeared a single time. V usage is TRBV6-5 and J usage is TRBJ1-5, with D perhaps TRBD1 (5 bases). The ends were cut back, 4 bases at V and 7 bases at J, with 11 bases in the middle. Germline V gene sequence: CDR1 MNHEY, CDR2 SVGAGI. There are 13 residues in the CDR3. CDR3 amino acids: CASSSRGGQPQHF. The CDR3 nucleotides are TGTGCCAGCAGTTCACGGGGGGGGCAGCCCCAGCATTTT.

This clone was detected a few times. The rearrangement uses TRBV2 and TRBJ2-7; TRBD2 might be the D (5 bases). V was pared by 2 bases and J by 7 bases, with 24 bases between. CDR3 length: 17 amino acids. CDR1 and CDR2 from the germline V gene are SNHLY and FYNNEI. The CDR3 loop is CASSEFVLRVLIREQYF. The DNA for the CDR3 is TGTGCCAGCAGTGAATTTGTTTTGAGGGTTTTAATTCGGGAGCAGTACTTC.

V is TRBV7-8 and J is TRBJ2-1; maybe TRBD2 (6 bases). The germline gives CDR1 SGHVS, CDR2 FQNEAQ. V lost 5 bases to trimming and J lost 0 bases, with 23 bases between them. CDR3 size: 19 residues. The DNA for the CDR3 is TGTGCCAGCAGCCCAACCGGGACTCATCCCAGTACCTCCTACAATGAGCAGTTCTTC. It codes for CASSPTGTHPSTSYNEQFF.

The rearrangement uses TRBV5-1 and TRBJ2-5, with TRBD1 identical over 7 bases. Germline loops: CDR1 SGHRS, CDR2 YFSETQ. V trimming: 7 bases; J trimming: 5 bases; junction bases outside the gene matches: 11. The CDR3 extends over 14 amino acids. The CDR3 bases are TGCGCCAGCCGCCTGACAGGGTATGCGGAGACCCAGTACTTC. Protein product: CASRLTGYAETQYF.

This chain uses TRBV28 with TRBJ2-7, with D unresolved. Germline V gene sequence: CDR1 MDHEN, CDR2 SYDVKM. Trimming cost V 5 bases and J 6 bases, with 14 bases left between them. The CDR3 has 13 amino acids. The CDR3 loop is CASSPDTSGEQYF. CDR3 coding DNA: TGTGCCAGCAGTCCCGACACATCTGGCGAGCAGTACTTC. Full variable domain (outside the CDR3, taken from reference TRBV28 and TRBJ2-7): DVKVTQSSRYLVKRTGEKVFLECVQDMDHENMFWYRQDPGLGLRLIYFSYDVKMKEKGDIPEGYSVSREKKERFSLILESASTNQTSMYLCASSPDTSGEQYFGPGTRLTVT.

The chain joins TRBV7-9 to TRBJ2-2; 8 nucleotides match TRBD2. The CDR3 totals 16 residues. With 4 bases clipped from V and 4 bases from J, the junction kept 8 bases outside the gene matches. CDR1 SEHNR and CDR2 FQNEAQ come from the germline V gene (reference sequence). The CDR3 DNA follows: TGTGCCAGCAGCTCGGTCACTAGCGGAGGCACCGGGGAGCTGTTTTTT. This translates into CASSSVTSGGTGELFF. The full variable domain, in which reference TRBV7-9 and TRBJ2-2 provide the parts outside the CDR3, is DTGVSQNPRHKITKRGQNVTFRCDPISEHNRLYWYRQTLGQGPEFLTYFQNEAQLEKSRLLSDRFSAERPKGSFSTLEIQRTEQGDSAMYLCASSSVTSGGTGELFFGEGSRLTVL.

The chain carries TRBV6-5 and TRBJ2-4; D not resolved. Per the germline V gene, CDR1 is MNHEY and CDR2 is SVGAGI. The CDR3 runs to 15 residues. V shed 0 bases and J shed 0 bases, with 6 bases lying between them. This CDR3 is CASSYSTLAKNIQYF. As DNA, the CDR3 is TGTGCCAGCAGTTACTCCACATTAGCCAAAAACATTCAGTACTTC.

The chain recombines TRBV28 with TRBJ2-1, with a possible D match to TRBD2 (5 bases). Trimming took off 5 bases at V and 7 bases at J, with 12 bases between the two ends. The V gene's germline CDR1 is MDHEN and CDR2 SYDVKM. CDR3 length: 13 amino acids. Written as DNA, the CDR3 is TGTGCCAGCAGTCCCGCCGCGGGTAATGAGCAGTTCTTC. Translating gives CASSPAAGNEQFF.

The chain joins TRBV4-3 to TRBJ1-5; no firm D call. This CDR3 contains 13 residues. The germline CDR1 and CDR2 sequences are LGHNA and YSLEER. V was clipped by 0 bases and J by 10 bases, with 10 bases between them. CDR3 bases: TGCGCCAGCAGCCAAGATACAACAGCACCCCAGCATTTT. Protein product: CASSQDTTAPQHF.

V usage is TRBV7-8 and J usage is TRBJ2-4; the match to TRBD2 covers 7 bases. V shed 0 bases, J shed 0 bases, and the junction held 2 bases outside the gene matches. The CDR3 spans 16 residues. The germline V gene has CDR1 SGHVS and CDR2 FQNEAQ. CDR3 sequence: CASSLAGGVAKNIQYF. In DNA form, the CDR3 reads TGTGCCAGCAGCTTAGCGGGGGGGGTAGCCAAAAACATTCAGTACTTC. The complete variable domain, with remaining parts taken from reference TRBV7-8 and TRBJ2-4, reads GAGVSQSPRYKVAKRGQDVALRCDPISGHVSLFWYQQALGQGPEFLTYFQNEAQLDKSGLPSDRFFAERPEGSVSTLKIQRTQQEDSAVYLCASSLAGGVAKNIQYFGAGTRLSVL.

V is TRBV5-4 and J is TRBJ1-6; perhaps TRBD1 as D (5 bases). The CDR3 length is 17 residues. Germline assignment: CDR1 SGHNT and CDR2 YYREEE (reference sequence). V dropped 0 bases and J dropped 0 bases, with 10 bases sitting between them. The CDR3 bases are TGTGCCAGCAGCTTGGGGGGACTGAGCTCCTATAATTCACCCCTCCACTTT. Amino acid sequence: CASSLGGLSSYNSPLHF.

V is TRBV9 and J is TRBJ2-5; possible D gene TRBD1, 6 bases. This CDR3 region has 15 residues. Germline V gives CDR1 SGDLS, CDR2 YYNGEE. Trimming shortened V by 3 bases and J by 2 bases, and 14 bases separated the two germline ends. CDR3 in amino acids: CASSGPGHIQETQYF. The DNA of the CDR3 is TGTGCCAGCAGCGGACCGGGACACATACAAGAGACCCAGTACTTC. Drawing the rest from reference TRBV9 and TRBJ2-5, the complete variable domain is DSGVTQTPKHLITATGQRVTLRCSPRSGDLSVYWYQQSLDQGLQFLIQYYNGEERAKGNILERFSAQQFPDLHSELNLSSLELGDSALYFCASSGPGHIQETQYFGPGTRLLVL.

The chain joins TRBV18 to TRBJ2-3; the match to TRBD1 covers 12 bases. Germline V gives CDR1 KGHSH, CDR2 LQKENI. This CDR3 is 17 amino acids long. J gave up 1 base and V 4 bases, and 6 bases lay outside the gene matches. CDR3 protein: CASSRAGTGGGTDTQYF. The CDR3 coding sequence is TGTGCCAGCTCACGGGCCGGGACAGGGGGCGGCACAGATACGCAGTATTTT.

The chain recombines TRBV29-1 with TRBJ2-3, with a possible D match to TRBD1 (5 bases). Per the germline V gene, CDR1 is SQVTM and CDR2 is ANQGSEA. Between the trimmed V and J ends, which lost 7 bases and 0 bases, there was a span of 8 bases. CDR3 length: 12 amino acids. The CDR3 region is CSGGSSTDTQYF. CDR3 coding DNA: TGCAGCGGGGGCTCTAGCACAGATACGCAGTATTTT.

The gene calls are TRBV9 and TRBJ2-2; D remains ambiguous. Between the trimmed V and J ends, which lost 0 bases and 5 bases, there was a span of 2 bases. From germline, CDR1 is SGDLS and CDR2 YYNGEE. The CDR3 runs to 12 residues. The CDR3 nucleotides are TGTGCCAGCAGCGTAGCTACCGGGGAGCTGTTTTTT. This encodes CASSVATGELFF.